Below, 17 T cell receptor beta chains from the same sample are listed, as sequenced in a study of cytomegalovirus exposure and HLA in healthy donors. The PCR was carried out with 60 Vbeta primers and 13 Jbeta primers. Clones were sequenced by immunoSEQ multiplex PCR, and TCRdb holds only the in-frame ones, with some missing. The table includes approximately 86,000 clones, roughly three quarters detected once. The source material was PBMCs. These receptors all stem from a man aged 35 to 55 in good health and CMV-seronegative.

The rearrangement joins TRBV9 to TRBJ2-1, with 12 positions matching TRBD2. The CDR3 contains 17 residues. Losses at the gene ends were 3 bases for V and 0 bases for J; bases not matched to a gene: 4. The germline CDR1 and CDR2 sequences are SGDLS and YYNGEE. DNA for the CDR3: TGTGCCAGCAGCGGAGGACTAGCGGGAAGCTCCTACAATGAGCAGTTCTTC. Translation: CASSGGLAGSSYNEQFF. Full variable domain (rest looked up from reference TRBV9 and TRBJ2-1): DSGVTQTPKHLITATGQRVTLRCSPRSGDLSVYWYQQSLDQGLQFLIQYYNGEERAKGNILERFSAQQFPDLHSELNLSSLELGDSALYFCASSGGLAGSSYNEQFFGPGTRLTVL.

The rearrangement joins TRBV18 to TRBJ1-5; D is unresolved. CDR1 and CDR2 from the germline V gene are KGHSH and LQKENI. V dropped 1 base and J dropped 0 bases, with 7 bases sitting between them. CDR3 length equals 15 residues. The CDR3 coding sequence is TGTGCCAGCTCACCACGTGCGGATAGCAATCAGCCCCAGCATTTT. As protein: CASSPRADSNQPQHF.

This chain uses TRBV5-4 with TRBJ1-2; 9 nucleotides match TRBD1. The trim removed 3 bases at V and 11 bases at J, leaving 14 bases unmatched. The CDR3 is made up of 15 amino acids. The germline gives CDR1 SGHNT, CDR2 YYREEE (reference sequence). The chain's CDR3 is CASSSGTGLTRAYTF. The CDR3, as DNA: TGTGCCAGCAGCTCGGGGACAGGGCTAACTAGGGCTTACACCTTC.

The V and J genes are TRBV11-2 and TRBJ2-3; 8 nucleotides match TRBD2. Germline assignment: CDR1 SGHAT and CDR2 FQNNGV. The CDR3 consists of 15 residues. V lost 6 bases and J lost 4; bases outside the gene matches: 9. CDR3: CASRPLSGGADTQYF. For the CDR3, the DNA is TGTGCCAGCAGACCGTTGAGCGGGGGAGCAGATACGCAGTATTTT.

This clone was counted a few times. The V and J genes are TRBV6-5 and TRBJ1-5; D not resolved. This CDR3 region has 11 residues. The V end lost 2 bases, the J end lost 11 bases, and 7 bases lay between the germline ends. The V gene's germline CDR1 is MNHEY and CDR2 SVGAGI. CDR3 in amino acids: CASSYAGTQHF. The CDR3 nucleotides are TGTGCCAGCAGTTACGCCGGTACCCAGCATTTT.

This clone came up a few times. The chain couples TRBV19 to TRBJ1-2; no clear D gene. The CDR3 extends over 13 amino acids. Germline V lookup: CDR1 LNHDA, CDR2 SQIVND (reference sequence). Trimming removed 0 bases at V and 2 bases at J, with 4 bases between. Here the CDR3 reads CASSIDLNYGYTF. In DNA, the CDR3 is TGTGCCAGTAGTATAGACCTGAACTATGGCTACACCTTC.

Here the CDR3 reads CASSDAVAGATEDEQFF. DNA for the CDR3: TGTGCCAGCAGTGACGCGGTGGCGGGGGCTACGGAGGATGAGCAGTTCTTC. The chain employs TRBV6-1 and TRBJ2-1; D may be TRBD2 (7 bases). The germline CDR1 and CDR2 sequences are MNHNS and SASEGT. This CDR3 spans 17 amino acids. The V end lost 3 bases, the J end lost 8 bases, and 23 bases lay between the germline ends.

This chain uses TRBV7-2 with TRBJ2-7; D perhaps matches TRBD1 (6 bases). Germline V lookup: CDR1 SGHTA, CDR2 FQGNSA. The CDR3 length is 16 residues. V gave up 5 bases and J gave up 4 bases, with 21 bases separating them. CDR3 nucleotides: TGTGCCAGCAGCCCTAGTGGGTTCAGGGGTGGGTACGAGCAGTACTTC. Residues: CASSPSGFRGGYEQYF.

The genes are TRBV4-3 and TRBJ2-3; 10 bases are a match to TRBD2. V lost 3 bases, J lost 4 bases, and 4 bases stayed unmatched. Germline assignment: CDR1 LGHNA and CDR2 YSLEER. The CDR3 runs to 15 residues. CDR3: CASSHTSGEPDTQYF. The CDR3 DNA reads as TGCGCCAGCAGCCATACTAGCGGGGAGCCAGATACGCAGTATTTT.

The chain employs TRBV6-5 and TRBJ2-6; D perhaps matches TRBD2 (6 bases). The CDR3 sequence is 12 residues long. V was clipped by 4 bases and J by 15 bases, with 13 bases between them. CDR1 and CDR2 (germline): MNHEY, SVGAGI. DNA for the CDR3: TGTGCCAGCAGTTCTACCTCCGGGAGCCTGACTTTC. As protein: CASSSTSGSLTF.

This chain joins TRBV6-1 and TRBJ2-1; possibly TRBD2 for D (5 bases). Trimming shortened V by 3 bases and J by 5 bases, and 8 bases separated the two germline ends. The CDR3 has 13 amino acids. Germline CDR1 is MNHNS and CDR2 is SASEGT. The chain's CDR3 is CASSDREHNEQFF. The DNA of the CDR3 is TGTGCCAGCAGTGACCGGGAACACAATGAGCAGTTCTTC.

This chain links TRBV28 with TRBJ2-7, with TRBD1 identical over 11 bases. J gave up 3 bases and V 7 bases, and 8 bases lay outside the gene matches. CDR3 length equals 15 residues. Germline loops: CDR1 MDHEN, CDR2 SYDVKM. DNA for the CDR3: TGTGCCAGCATTCAACCGGGACAGGGGGTCTACGAGCAGTACTTC. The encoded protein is CASIQPGQGVYEQYF.

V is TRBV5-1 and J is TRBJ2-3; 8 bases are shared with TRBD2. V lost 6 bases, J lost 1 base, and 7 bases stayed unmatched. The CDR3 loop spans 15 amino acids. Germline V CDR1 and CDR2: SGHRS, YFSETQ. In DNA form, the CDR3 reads TGCGCCAGCACCCGGGGGGGGCATGGCACAGATACGCAGTATTTT. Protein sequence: CASTRGGHGTDTQYF.

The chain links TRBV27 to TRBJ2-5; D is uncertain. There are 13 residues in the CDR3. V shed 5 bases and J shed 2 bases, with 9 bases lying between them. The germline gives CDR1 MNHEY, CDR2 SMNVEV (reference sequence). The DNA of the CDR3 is TGTGCCAGCAGTCGAGAGATACAAGAGACCCAGTACTTC. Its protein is CASSREIQETQYF.

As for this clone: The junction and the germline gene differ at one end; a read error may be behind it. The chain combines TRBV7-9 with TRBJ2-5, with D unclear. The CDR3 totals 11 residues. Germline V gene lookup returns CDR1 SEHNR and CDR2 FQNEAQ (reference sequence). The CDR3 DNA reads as TGTTCCAGCAGCTTCGAAGAGACCCAGTACTTC. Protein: CSSSFEETQYF.

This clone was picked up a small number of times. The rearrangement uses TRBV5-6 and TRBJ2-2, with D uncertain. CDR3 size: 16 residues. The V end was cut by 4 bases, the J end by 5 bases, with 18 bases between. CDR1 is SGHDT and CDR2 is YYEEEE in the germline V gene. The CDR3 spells CASSHPEQLRTGELFF. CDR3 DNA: TGTGCCAGCAGCCACCCTGAACAGCTTCGAACCGGGGAGCTGTTTTTT.

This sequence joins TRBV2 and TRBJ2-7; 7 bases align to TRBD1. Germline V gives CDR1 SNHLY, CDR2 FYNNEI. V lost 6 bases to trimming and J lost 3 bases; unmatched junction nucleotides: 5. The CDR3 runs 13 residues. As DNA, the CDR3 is TGTGCCAGCAGACCGGGACAGCACTACGAGCAGTACTTC. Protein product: CASRPGQHYEQYF.